The clone carrying this TCR beta chain came up many times. What it recognizes is unknown. This sample was taken from a study of metastatic and nonmetastatic thyroid tumors. Study information: The authors compared repertoires across blood and tumor or nodule tissue from malignant and benign thyroid patients.

Trimming removed 3 bases at V and 4 bases at J, with 18 bases between. The CDR3 covers 16 residues. Germline V lookup: CDR1 LNHDA, CDR2 SQIVND (reference sequence). All patients were untreated before thyroid surgery. General observations from the study: Benign nodules were reported to have significantly lower TCR beta diversity than malignant thyroid tumors, in blood and tumor.

Under the authors' procedure: It was from CDR3 differences across clinicopathological groups that a distant-metastasis classifier for papillary thyroid cancer was built. TCRdb re-clonotyped the PCR reads via MiXCR. None of the V and J calls come from the authors' own analysis; TCRdb made them. This table holds about 92,000 clones, about 15% found once. The TCR sequence derives from a female donor with papillary thyroid cancer or a benign thyroid nodule (not recorded which). Some clones in this sample may be carry-over from other donors' samples. The sequenced material came from blood. The rearrangement links TRBV19 to TRBJ2-5, with D unresolved. The CDR3 reads CASSMSDWYGVETQYF. CDR3 nucleotide sequence: TGTGCCAGTAGTATGTCCGACTGGTATGGGGTAGAGACCCAGTACTTC.